Listed below are T cell receptor beta chains from one sample, sequenced in a study of OX40 agonist ivuxolimab in advanced cancers. Generated by immunoSEQ multiplex PCR, the TCRdb table keeps only in-frame clones and is missing some. The table has around 48,000 clones, roughly three quarters seen once. The specimen was CD4+ or CD8+ T cells sorted from blood, collected in a trial of the OX40 agonist ivuxolimab. Receptor source: an adult with an advanced solid tumor such as melanoma, head and neck, liver or kidney cancer. Both conserved end residues are part of each CDR3. Fields, in order: J gene, D gene, clone size, V gene, CDR3 protein, CDR3 DNA. D genes are given only for firm matches. Where a row states a size, it is once, few, many or the class of an expanded clone; other rows omit it.

TRBJ1-2 - - TRBV4-2 CASSPHMAGGYGYTF TGTGCCAGCAGCCCCCACATGGCAGGTGGCTATGGCTACACCTTC
TRBJ2-2 - - TRBV19 CASSYRERNTGELFF TGTGCCAGTAGTTATAGGGAGCGGAACACCGGGGAGCTGTTTTTT
TRBJ2-7 - few TRBV6-1 CASSERLGNPSYEQYF TGTGCCAGCAGTGAAAGGTTGGGGAATCCATCCTACGAGCAGTACTTC
TRBJ2-1 TRBD2 - TRBV11-3 CASSLDQGGLASNEQFF TGTGCCAGCAGCTTAGATCAGGGGGGACTAGCCTCCAATGAGCAGTTCTTC
TRBJ1-2 TRBD1 - TRBV2 CASSPSRDRGDYGYTF TGTGCCAGCAGTCCGTCCCGGGACAGGGGGGACTATGGCTACACCTTC
TRBJ1-5 - - TRBV19 CASGSGGRWEAQHF TGTGCTAGCGGATCGGGCGGACGATGGGAAGCCCAGCATTTT
TRBJ2-5 TRBD2 - TRBV11-2 CASSLLAGLGETQYF TGTGCCAGCAGCTTACTAGCGGGATTGGGCGAGACCCAGTACTTC
TRBJ2-3 TRBD2 - TRBV7-3 CASSLIPGGGVDTQYF TGTGCCAGCAGCTTAATCCCGGGAGGAGGGGTAGATACGCAGTATTTT
TRBJ2-1 - - TRBV19 CASSTQRRGYNEQFF TGTGCCAGTAGTACCCAGCGTAGGGGTTACAATGAGCAGTTCTTC
TRBJ1-1 TRBD1 - TRBV11-1 CASSGQGGTEAFF TGTGCCAGCAGCGGACAGGGCGGCACTGAAGCTTTCTTT
TRBJ1-2 - - TRBV5-1 CASSSWANSNYGYTF TGCGCCAGCAGCTCTTGGGCGAACTCTAACTATGGCTACACCTTC
TRBJ2-7 - once TRBV6-5 CASSPGLWTYEQYF TGTGCCAGCAGTCCGGGACTTTGGACCTACGAGCAGTACTTC
TRBJ1-1 - once TRBV7-3 CASSHPGRLNTEAFF TGTGCCAGCAGCCATCCGGGACGGTTGAACACTGAAGCTTTCTTT
TRBJ2-5 - - TRBV27 CASSTPGVFGQETQYF TGTGCCAGCAGTACCCCGGGGGTATTTGGGCAAGAGACCCAGTACTTC
TRBJ2-7 - - TRBV5-7 CASSLDRARHEQYF TGTGCCAGCAGCTTAGATCGGGCCCGCCACGAGCAGTACTTC
TRBJ2-7 TRBD2 once TRBV5-1 CASSQGLDSYEQYF TGCGCCAGCAGCCAGGGACTAGATTCCTACGAGCAGTACTTC
TRBJ1-2 - - TRBV9 CASSAGVDYGYTF TGTGCCAGCAGCGCCGGGGTAGACTATGGCTACACCTTC
TRBJ2-7 TRBD2 - TRBV6-1 CASSGTSGTYEQYF TGTGCCAGTTCCGGGACTAGCGGGACCTACGAGCAGTACTTC
TRBJ2-2 - - TRBV7-3 CASSLTTSRGTGELFF TGTGCCAGCAGCTTAACCACTAGCCGGGGCACCGGGGAGCTGTTTTTT
TRBJ2-7 - - TRBV5-5 CASSLPGISYEQYF TGTGCCAGCAGCTTGCCAGGGATTTCCTACGAGCAGTACTTC
TRBJ2-7 - - TRBV19 CASSVQANSYEQYF TGTGCCAGTAGTGTGCAGGCCAACTCCTACGAGCAGTACTTC
TRBJ1-5 TRBD1 few TRBV11-3 CASSLEGTEDNQPQHF TGTGCCAGCAGCTTGGAAGGGACAGAAGACAATCAGCCCCAGCATTTT
TRBJ2-1 - - TRBV21-1 CASSRAFAGGPNEQFF TGTGCCAGCAGCAGGGCTTTTGCGGGAGGGCCCAATGAGCAGTTCTTC
TRBJ2-3 - - TRBV7-8 CASSSSADTQYF TGTGCCAGCAGCTCCTCAGCAGATACGCAGTATTTT
TRBJ1-2 - - TRBV5-6 CASSLVTGAHYGYTF TGTGCCAGCAGCTTGGTAACGGGGGCTCACTATGGCTACACCTTC
TRBJ1-6 - once TRBV9 CASSPGGGRNSPLHF TGTGCCAGCAGCCCGGGGGGAGGGAGGAATTCACCCCTCCACTTT
TRBJ1-6 - - TRBV28 CASSSGLQRHSPLHF TGTGCCAGCAGCTCCGGGCTCCAGAGGCATTCACCCCTCCACTTT
TRBJ2-7 - medium-sized TRBV2 CASSYLGSYEQYF TGTGCCAGCAGTTACTTGGGCTCCTACGAGCAGTACTTC
TRBJ2-1 TRBD1 - TRBV19 CASSSYKGTGLHEQFF TGTGCCAGTAGTAGTTATAAGGGGACAGGTCTCCATGAGCAGTTCTTC
TRBJ2-7 TRBD2 - TRBV2 CASTEGILAGVEQYF TGTGCCAGCACAGAAGGTATACTAGCGGGAGTCGAGCAGTACTTC
TRBJ2-7 - few TRBV29-1 CSVPYLKRSGGYEQYF TGCAGCGTTCCTTACCTGAAAAGGTCCGGGGGATACGAGCAGTACTTC
TRBJ2-5 TRBD2 - TRBV28 CASRGGVKETQYF TGTGCCAGCCGCGGGGGGGTCAAAGAGACCCAGTACTTC